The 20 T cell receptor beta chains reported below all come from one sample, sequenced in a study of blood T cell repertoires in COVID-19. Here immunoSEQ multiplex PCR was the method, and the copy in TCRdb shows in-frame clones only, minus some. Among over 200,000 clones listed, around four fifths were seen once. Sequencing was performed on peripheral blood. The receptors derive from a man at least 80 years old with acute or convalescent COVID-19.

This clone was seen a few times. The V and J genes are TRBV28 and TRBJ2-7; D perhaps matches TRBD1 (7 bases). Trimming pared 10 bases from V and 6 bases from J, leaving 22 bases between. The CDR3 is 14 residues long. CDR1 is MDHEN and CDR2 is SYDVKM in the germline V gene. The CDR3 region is CATSGGLIRSEQYF. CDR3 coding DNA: TGTGCCACCTCAGGGGGACTCATAAGGAGCGAGCAGTACTTC.

The CDR3 here is CASSSGSLNTEAFF. In nucleotides, the CDR3 is TGCGCCAGCAGCTCGGGAAGCTTGAACACTGAAGCTTTCTTT. The chain recombines TRBV5-1 with TRBJ1-1; D not resolved. Germline V gene lookup returns CDR1 SGHRS and CDR2 YFSETQ. This CDR3 contains 14 residues. V lost 3 bases, J lost 0 bases, and 9 bases lay in between. Full variable domain (rest looked up from reference TRBV5-1 and TRBJ1-1): KAGVTQTPRYLIKTRGQQVTLSCSPISGHRSVSWYQQTPGQGLQFLFEYFSETQRNKGNFPGRFSGRQFSNSRSEMNVSTLELGDSALYLCASSSGSLNTEAFFGQGTRLTVV.

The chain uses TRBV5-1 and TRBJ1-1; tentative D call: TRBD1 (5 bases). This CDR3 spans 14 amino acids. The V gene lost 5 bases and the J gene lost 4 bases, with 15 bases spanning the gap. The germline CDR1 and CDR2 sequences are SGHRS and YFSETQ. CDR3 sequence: CASSSPPGGTEAFF. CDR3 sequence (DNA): TGCGCCAGCAGTTCCCCTCCGGGGGGCACTGAAGCTTTCTTT. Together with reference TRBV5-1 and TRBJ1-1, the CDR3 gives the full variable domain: KAGVTQTPRYLIKTRGQQVTLSCSPISGHRSVSWYQQTPGQGLQFLFEYFSETQRNKGNFPGRFSGRQFSNSRSEMNVSTLELGDSALYLCASSSPPGGTEAFFGQGTRLTVV.

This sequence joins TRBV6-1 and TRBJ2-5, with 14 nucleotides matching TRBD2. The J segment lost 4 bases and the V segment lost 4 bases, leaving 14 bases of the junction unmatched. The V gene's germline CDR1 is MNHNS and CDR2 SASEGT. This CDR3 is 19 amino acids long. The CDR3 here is CASSVQSTSGRGSAETQYF. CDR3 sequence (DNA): TGTGCCAGCAGTGTCCAATCGACTAGCGGGAGGGGGTCGGCAGAGACCCAGTACTTC.

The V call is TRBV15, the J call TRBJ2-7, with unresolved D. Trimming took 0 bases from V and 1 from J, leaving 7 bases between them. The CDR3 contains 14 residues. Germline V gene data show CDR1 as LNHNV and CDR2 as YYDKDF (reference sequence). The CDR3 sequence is CATSRDPVSYEQYF. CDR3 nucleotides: TGTGCCACCAGCAGAGATCCAGTATCCTACGAGCAGTACTTC.

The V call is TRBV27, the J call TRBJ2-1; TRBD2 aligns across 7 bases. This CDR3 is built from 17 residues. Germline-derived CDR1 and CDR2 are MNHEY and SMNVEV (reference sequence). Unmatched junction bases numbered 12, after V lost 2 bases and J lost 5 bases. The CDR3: CASSLEGGRRLNNEQFF. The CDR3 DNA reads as TGTGCCAGCAGTTTAGAGGGCGGGAGAAGATTGAACAATGAGCAGTTCTTC.

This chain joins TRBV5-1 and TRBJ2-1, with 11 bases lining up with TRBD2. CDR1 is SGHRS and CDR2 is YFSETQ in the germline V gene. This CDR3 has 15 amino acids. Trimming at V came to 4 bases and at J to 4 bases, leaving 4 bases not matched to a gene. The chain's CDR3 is CASSITSGGYNEQFF. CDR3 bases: TGCGCCAGCAGCATAACTAGCGGGGGTTACAATGAGCAGTTCTTC.

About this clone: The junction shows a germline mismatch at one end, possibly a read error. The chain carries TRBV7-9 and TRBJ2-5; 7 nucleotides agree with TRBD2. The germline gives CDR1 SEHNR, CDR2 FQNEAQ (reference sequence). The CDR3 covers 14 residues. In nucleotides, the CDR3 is TGTGCCAGCAGCCTAGCGGCAATTGGAGAGACCCAGTACTTC. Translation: CASSLAAIGETQYF.

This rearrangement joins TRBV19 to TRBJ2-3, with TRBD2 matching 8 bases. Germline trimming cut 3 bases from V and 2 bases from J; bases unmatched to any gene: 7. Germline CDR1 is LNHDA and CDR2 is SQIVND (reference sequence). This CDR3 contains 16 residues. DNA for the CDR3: TGTGCCAGTAGTATCGTAAGCGGGGGAGTCACAGATACGCAGTATTTT. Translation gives CASSIVSGGVTDTQYF.

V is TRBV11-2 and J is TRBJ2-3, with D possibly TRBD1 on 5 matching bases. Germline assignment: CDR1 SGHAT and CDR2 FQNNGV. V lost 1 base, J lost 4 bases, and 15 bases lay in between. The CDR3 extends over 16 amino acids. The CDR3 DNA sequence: TGTGCCAGCAGCTTAGGTGGCACAGGAGAACCAGATACGCAGTATTTT. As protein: CASSLGGTGEPDTQYF.

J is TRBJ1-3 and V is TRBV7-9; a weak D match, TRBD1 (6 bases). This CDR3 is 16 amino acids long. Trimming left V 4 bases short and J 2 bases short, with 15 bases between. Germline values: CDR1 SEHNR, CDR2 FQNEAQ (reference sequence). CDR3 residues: CASSSLGQGPGNTIYF. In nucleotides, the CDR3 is TGTGCCAGCAGCTCCCTAGGCCAGGGGCCTGGAAACACCATATATTTT.

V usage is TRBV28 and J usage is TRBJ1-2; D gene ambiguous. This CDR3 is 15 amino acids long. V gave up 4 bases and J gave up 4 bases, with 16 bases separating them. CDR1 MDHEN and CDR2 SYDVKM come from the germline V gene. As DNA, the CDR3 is TGTGCCAGCAGTTCGCGGACTGCCCGCGGCTATGGCTACACCTTC. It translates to CASSSRTARGYGYTF.

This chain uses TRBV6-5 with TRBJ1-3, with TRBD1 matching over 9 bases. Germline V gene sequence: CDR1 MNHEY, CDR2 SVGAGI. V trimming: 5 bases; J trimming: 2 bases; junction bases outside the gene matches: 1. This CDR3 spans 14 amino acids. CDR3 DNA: TGTGCCAGCAGTCGGGACAGGGCTGGAAACACCATATATTTT. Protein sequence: CASSRDRAGNTIYF.

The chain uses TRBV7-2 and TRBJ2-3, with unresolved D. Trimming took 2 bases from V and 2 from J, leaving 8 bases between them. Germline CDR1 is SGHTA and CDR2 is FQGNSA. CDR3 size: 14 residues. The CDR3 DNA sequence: TGTGCCAGCAGCTTAACTCTAATCACAGATACGCAGTATTTT. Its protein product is CASSLTLITDTQYF.

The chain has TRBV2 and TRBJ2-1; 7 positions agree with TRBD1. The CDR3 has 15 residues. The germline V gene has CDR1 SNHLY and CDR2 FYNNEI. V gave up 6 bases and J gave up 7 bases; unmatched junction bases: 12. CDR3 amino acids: CASRQTGRWGNEQFF. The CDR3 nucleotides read TGTGCCAGCAGGCAGACAGGGCGTTGGGGGAATGAGCAGTTCTTC.

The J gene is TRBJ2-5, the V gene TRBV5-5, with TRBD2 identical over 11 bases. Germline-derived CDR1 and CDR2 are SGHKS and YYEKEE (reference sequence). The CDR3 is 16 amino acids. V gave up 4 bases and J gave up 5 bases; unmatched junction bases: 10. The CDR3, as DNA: TGTGCCAGCAGCGGCGGACTAGCGGGTTTTCGGGAGACCCAGTACTTC. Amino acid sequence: CASSGGLAGFRETQYF.

This CDR3 is CASTGQDSGNTIYF. In DNA form, the CDR3 reads TGCGCCAGCACCGGACAAGACTCTGGAAACACCATATATTTT. The rearrangement joins TRBV5-1 to TRBJ1-3; D perhaps matches TRBD1 (5 bases). V lost 6 bases and J lost 0, with 10 bases in between. This CDR3 spans 14 amino acids. Germline V gene sequence: CDR1 SGHRS, CDR2 YFSETQ. Looking up the rest from reference TRBV5-1 and TRBJ1-3 gives the full variable domain: KAGVTQTPRYLIKTRGQQVTLSCSPISGHRSVSWYQQTPGQGLQFLFEYFSETQRNKGNFPGRFSGRQFSNSRSEMNVSTLELGDSALYLCASTGQDSGNTIYFGEGSWLTVV.

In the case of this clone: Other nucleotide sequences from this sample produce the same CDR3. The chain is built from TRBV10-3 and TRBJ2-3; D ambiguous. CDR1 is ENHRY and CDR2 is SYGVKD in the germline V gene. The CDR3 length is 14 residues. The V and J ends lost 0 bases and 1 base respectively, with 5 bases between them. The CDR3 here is CAISESTGTDTQYF. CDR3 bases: TGTGCCATCAGTGAGTCCACAGGCACAGATACGCAGTATTTT.

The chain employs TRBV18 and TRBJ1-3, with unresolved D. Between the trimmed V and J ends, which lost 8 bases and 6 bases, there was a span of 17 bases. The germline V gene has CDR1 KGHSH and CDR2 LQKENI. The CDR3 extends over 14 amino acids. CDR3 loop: CASEHGDQENTIYF. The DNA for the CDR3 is TGTGCCAGCGAACACGGGGATCAGGAAAACACCATATATTTT.

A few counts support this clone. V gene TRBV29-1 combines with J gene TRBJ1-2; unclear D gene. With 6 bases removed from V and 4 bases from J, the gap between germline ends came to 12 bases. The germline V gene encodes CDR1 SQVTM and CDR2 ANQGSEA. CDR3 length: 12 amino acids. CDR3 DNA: TGCAGCGTCGCGGATCGGGGCTATGGCTACACCTTC. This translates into CSVADRGYGYTF.